The clone carrying this T cell receptor (beta chain) was seen a handful of times. The target antigen is unknown. By quantitative 5'-RACE with molecular barcodes, the TCR beta libraries were made. MiXCR, applied by TCRdb to the 5' RACE reads, yields one record per CDR3 protein. Here the sample spans about 510,000 distinct CDR3 sequences, roughly 5% being singletons. Trimming stripped 3 bases from V and 0 bases from J, with 18 bases between. The germline V gene has CDR1 DFQATT and CDR2 SNEGSKA (reference sequence). CDR3 length equals 17 residues. The sample comes from a study of CD8 T cells in ankylosing spondylitis. Study results and limitations: Previously reported in reactive arthritis synovial fluid and blood were some of the motif variants. There was a TCR beta motif, made of several highly homologous variants, that appeared characteristic of ankylosing spondylitis blood. Significant enrichment of disease-linked clones was reported in matched ankylosing spondylitis synovial fluid. The disease-linked clones had a CD8+ phenotype and low blood frequencies.

The sequence was collected from a male donor with ankylosing spondylitis. The rearrangement links TRBV20-1 to TRBJ1-5; maybe TRBD1 (6 bases). Sequencing was done on a sample of blood, either unsorted or a sorted T cell fraction (not recorded which). CDR3 bases: TGCAGTGCTAGTTCATGGGTTGGAGGGGGTAGCAATCAGCCCCAGCATTTT. Its translation: CSASSWVGGGSNQPQHF.